The next 18 T cell receptor beta chains were all read from a single sample in a study of shared clonotypes between healthy human individuals. Naive-designated CD8 cells lacked CD45RO, were positively enriched for CCR7, and omitted terminally differentiated effector memory CD45RA+ cells. The assay was immunoSEQ multiplex PCR, and TCRdb's table has in-frame clones only and misses some. The profile shows 2 million or so clones, over 85% of them singletons. Sample: naive CD8+ T cells sorted from blood. The receptors stem from a man aged 18 to 30 in good health.

This clone was picked up one time. V and J are TRBV5-1 and TRBJ1-1, with no clear D. The ends were cut back, 3 bases at V and 0 bases at J, with 6 bases in the middle. CDR3 size: 13 residues. Looked up from germline, CDR1 is SGHRS and CDR2 is YFSETQ. The CDR3 spells CASSWEMNTEAFF. In nucleotides, the CDR3 is TGCGCCAGCAGCTGGGAGATGAACACTGAAGCTTTCTTT.

A word on this clone: The same CDR3 is also encoded by other DNA sequences in this sample. The gene calls are TRBV7-9 and TRBJ2-5; no reliable D call. Trimming took off 1 base at V and 0 bases at J, with 6 bases between the two ends. Germline V gene data show CDR1 as SEHNR and CDR2 as FQNEAQ (reference sequence). The CDR3 has 14 residues. The CDR3 sequence: CASSLVGNQETQYF. The CDR3 DNA follows: TGTGCCAGCAGCTTAGTTGGCAACCAAGAGACCCAGTACTTC.

The chain is built from TRBV28 and TRBJ2-7; D gene ambiguous. The CDR3 has 13 residues. Trimming removed 3 bases at V and 2 bases at J, with 8 bases between. CDR1 and CDR2 (germline): MDHEN, SYDVKM. The chain's CDR3 is CASSFAWAYEQYF. The DNA of the CDR3 is TGTGCCAGCAGTTTCGCGTGGGCCTACGAGCAGTACTTC.

The chain recombines TRBV9 with TRBJ2-7; D might be TRBD2 (5 bases). CDR3 length: 12 residues. Germline V lookup: CDR1 SGDLS, CDR2 YYNGEE. V was cut by 3 bases and J by 6 bases, with 10 bases left in between. CDR3 amino acids: CASSDGVAEQYF. In DNA, the CDR3 is TGTGCCAGCAGCGACGGGGTAGCCGAGCAGTACTTC.

The chain is built from TRBV18 and TRBJ2-7, with D maybe TRBD1 (5 bases). This CDR3 has 17 residues. The V end was cut by 3 bases, the J end by 3 bases, with 21 bases between. Germline loops: CDR1 KGHSH, CDR2 LQKENI. The DNA for the CDR3 is TGTGCCAGCTCACCGACCGTTGGATCTAGGGGAAGCTACGAGCAGTACTTC. Amino acid sequence: CASSPTVGSRGSYEQYF. Looking up the rest from reference TRBV18 and TRBJ2-7 gives the full variable domain: NAGVMQNPRHLVRRRGQEARLRCSPMKGHSHVYWYRQLPEEGLKFMVYLQKENIIDESGMPKERFSAEFPKEGPSILRIQQVVRGDSAAYFCASSPTVGSRGSYEQYFGPGTRLTVT.

The chain recombines TRBV4-1 with TRBJ1-2; no definite D call. In germline, CDR1 is MGHRA, CDR2 YSYEKL. V lost 4 bases and J lost 3, with 9 bases in between. The CDR3 is 13 amino acids. The CDR3 nucleotides read TGCGCCAGCAGCCTTGAGAGAGACTATGGCTACACCTTC. It is translated as CASSLERDYGYTF.

The chain employs TRBV5-6 and TRBJ1-4; D is possibly TRBD1 (6 bases). The CDR3 is 16 amino acids. Germline loops: CDR1 SGHDT, CDR2 YYEEEE. The V gene lost 3 bases and the J gene lost 3 bases, with 15 bases spanning the gap. For the CDR3, the DNA is TGTGCCAGCAGCTCCGGGGGCAGGGGACCTAATGAAAAACTGTTTTTT. This encodes CASSSGGRGPNEKLFF. Full variable domain (missing parts from reference TRBV5-6 and TRBJ1-4): DAGVTQSPTHLIKTRGQQVTLRCSPKSGHDTVSWYQQALGQGPQFIFQYYEEEERQRGNFPDRFSGHQFPNYSSELNVNALLLGDSALYLCASSSGGRGPNEKLFFGSGTQLSVL.

The V call is TRBV18, the J call TRBJ2-7; D gene ambiguous. This CDR3 comprises 16 residues. Germline values: CDR1 KGHSH, CDR2 LQKENI. Trimming cost V 3 bases and J 2 bases, with 17 bases left between them. CDR3 bases: TGTGCCAGCTCACCTCTAGAGGTAGAAAATCCCTACGAGCAGTACTTC. This codes for CASSPLEVENPYEQYF.

The J gene is TRBJ2-2, the V gene TRBV4-1; 10 nucleotides align to TRBD2. The CDR3 loop spans 17 amino acids. V was pared by 3 bases and J by 7 bases, with 11 bases of the junction left unmatched. CDR1 is MGHRA and CDR2 is YSYEKL in the germline V gene. The CDR3: CASSHRGSGRADGELFF. The CDR3 coding sequence is TGCGCCAGCAGCCACCGGGGGAGCGGGAGGGCAGACGGGGAGCTGTTTTTT.

The J gene is TRBJ2-5, the V gene TRBV7-2, with TRBD1 identical over 8 bases. The CDR3 has 16 amino acids. Losses at the gene ends were 4 bases for V and 5 bases for J; bases not matched to a gene: 12. Germline CDR1 SGHTA, CDR2 FQGNSA. In DNA form, the CDR3 reads TGTGCCAGCAGCTCGCCCGACAGGGGCACTGGGGAGACCCAGTACTTC. Amino acids: CASSSPDRGTGETQYF.

Worth noting for this clone: Other DNA sequences from this sample encode an identical CDR3 as well. The J gene is TRBJ1-1, the V gene TRBV9; D is ambiguous. The CDR3 has 13 residues. Per the germline V gene, CDR1 is SGDLS and CDR2 is YYNGEE. Trimming took off 0 bases at V and 5 bases at J, with 8 bases between the two ends. CDR3 nucleotides: TGTGCCAGCAGCGTAGGAGGGTTTACTGAAGCTTTCTTT. This translates into CASSVGGFTEAFF. Drawing the rest from reference TRBV9 and TRBJ1-1, the complete variable domain is DSGVTQTPKHLITATGQRVTLRCSPRSGDLSVYWYQQSLDQGLQFLIQYYNGEERAKGNILERFSAQQFPDLHSELNLSSLELGDSALYFCASSVGGFTEAFFGQGTRLTVV.

CDR3 sequence (DNA): TGTGCCAGCAGTGGTCCCGGGACAGGGGGCCCTGACACTGAAGCTTTCTTT. Translation gives CASSGPGTGGPDTEAFF. V and J are TRBV6-1 and TRBJ1-1; 12 bases are shared with TRBD1. Trimming cost V 4 bases and J 3 bases; bases outside gene matches: 9. The CDR3 totals 17 residues. Germline-derived CDR1 and CDR2 are MNHNS and SASEGT.

The chain links TRBV4-1 to TRBJ1-2; 7 bases are a match to TRBD1. Germline loops: CDR1 MGHRA, CDR2 YSYEKL. The CDR3 has 14 amino acids. Germline trimming cut 3 bases from V and 4 bases from J; bases unmatched to any gene: 5. CDR3 in amino acids: CASSQPGQSYGYTF. CDR3 bases: TGCGCCAGCAGCCAGCCGGGACAGAGCTATGGCTACACCTTC.

J is TRBJ1-1 and V is TRBV28; D not certain. V dropped 4 bases and J dropped 0 bases, with 6 bases sitting between them. The CDR3 covers 13 residues. Germline V lookup: CDR1 MDHEN, CDR2 SYDVKM. CDR3 sequence: CASSYRMNTEAFF. CDR3 in DNA: TGTGCCAGCAGTTATAGGATGAACACTGAAGCTTTCTTT. The variable domain in full, with the rest retrieved from reference TRBV28 and TRBJ1-1, is DVKVTQSSRYLVKRTGEKVFLECVQDMDHENMFWYRQDPGLGLRLIYFSYDVKMKEKGDIPEGYSVSREKKERFSLILESASTNQTSMYLCASSYRMNTEAFFGQGTRLTVV.

The rearrangement links TRBV4-1 to TRBJ1-1; 7 bases are a match to TRBD1. The J segment lost 6 bases and the V segment lost 0 bases, leaving 7 bases of the junction unmatched. The CDR3 has 15 amino acids. CDR1 MGHRA and CDR2 YSYEKL come from the germline V gene. The CDR3 sequence is CASSQDARGIPEAFF. CDR3 nucleotide sequence: TGCGCCAGCAGCCAAGATGCCAGGGGGATCCCTGAAGCTTTCTTT.

This chain connects TRBV14 to TRBJ1-2, with D hard to call. V gave up 0 bases and J gave up 6 bases, with 14 bases separating them. Germline V gene lookup returns CDR1 SGHDN and CDR2 FVKESK. The length of the CDR3 is 15 residues. Here the CDR3 DNA reads TGTGCCAGCAGCCAAGAAGGACCTCGGTCGGATGGCTACACCTTC. This codes for CASSQEGPRSDGYTF.

The V gene is TRBV7-6, the J gene TRBJ2-3; 13 bases fit TRBD2. The germline CDR1 and CDR2 sequences are SGHVS and FNYEAQ. With 5 bases clipped from V and 2 bases from J, the junction kept 7 bases outside the gene matches. The CDR3 covers 17 residues. The CDR3 coding sequence is TGTGCCAGCAGCCCCTTGACTAGCGGGGGGATCACAGATACGCAGTATTTT. Protein: CASSPLTSGGITDTQYF.

This chain joins TRBV11-2 and TRBJ1-5; D gene uncertain. Germline lookup yields CDR1 SGHAT and CDR2 FQNNGV. Between the trimmed V and J ends, which lost 1 base and 6 bases, there was a span of 13 bases. This CDR3 is 15 amino acids long. The CDR3 here is CASSLGSGGIQPQHF. In nucleotides, the CDR3 is TGTGCCAGCAGCTTAGGGTCAGGAGGGATTCAGCCCCAGCATTTT.